This T cell receptor beta chain emerged from a study of OX40 agonist ivuxolimab in advanced cancers. The CDR3 length is 15 residues. Germline CDR1 reads SGHTA; CDR2 reads FQGNSA. The V gene end was trimmed by 5 bases and the J gene end by 2 bases; junction bases not matched to a gene: 7. Sequencing was performed with immunoSEQ multiplex PCR; in TCRdb, only in-frame clones are kept and a portion is missing. In the table there are under 80,000 clones, approximately 80% of which are singletons. This material consisted of CD4+ or CD8+ T cells sorted from blood, taken in a trial of the OX40 agonist ivuxolimab. The receptor's source is an adult with an advanced solid tumor such as melanoma, head and neck, liver or kidney cancer. The V call is TRBV7-2, the J call TRBJ2-5; 8 positions agree with TRBD1. CDR3 amino acids: CASSPRTGRQETQYF. In nucleotides, the CDR3 is TGTGCCAGCAGCCCCCGGACAGGGAGGCAAGAGACCCAGTACTTC.